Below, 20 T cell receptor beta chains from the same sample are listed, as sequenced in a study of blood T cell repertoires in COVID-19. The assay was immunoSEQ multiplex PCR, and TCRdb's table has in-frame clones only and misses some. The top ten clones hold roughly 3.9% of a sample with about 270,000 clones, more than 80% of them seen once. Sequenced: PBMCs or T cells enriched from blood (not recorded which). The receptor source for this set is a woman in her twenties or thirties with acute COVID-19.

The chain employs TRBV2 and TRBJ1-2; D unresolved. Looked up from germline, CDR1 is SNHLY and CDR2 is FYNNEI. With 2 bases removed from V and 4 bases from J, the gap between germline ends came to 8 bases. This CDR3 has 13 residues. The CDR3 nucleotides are TGTGCCAGCAGTGAACGGTCAGGCTATGGCTACACCTTC. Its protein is CASSERSGYGYTF.

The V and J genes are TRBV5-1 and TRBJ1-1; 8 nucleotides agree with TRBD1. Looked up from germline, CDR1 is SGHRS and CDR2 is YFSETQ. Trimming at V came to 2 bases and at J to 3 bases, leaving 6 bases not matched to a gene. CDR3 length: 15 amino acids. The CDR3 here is CASSFDQGADTEAFF. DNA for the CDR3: TGCGCCAGCAGCTTTGACCAGGGGGCGGACACTGAAGCTTTCTTT.

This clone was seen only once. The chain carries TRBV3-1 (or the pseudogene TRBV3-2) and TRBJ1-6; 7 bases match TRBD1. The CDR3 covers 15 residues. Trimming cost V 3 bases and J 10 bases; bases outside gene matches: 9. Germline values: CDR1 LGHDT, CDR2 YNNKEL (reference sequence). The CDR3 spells CASSQSSGGGSPLHF. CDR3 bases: TGTGCCAGCAGCCAGTCCTCAGGGGGTGGGTCACCCCTCCACTTT.

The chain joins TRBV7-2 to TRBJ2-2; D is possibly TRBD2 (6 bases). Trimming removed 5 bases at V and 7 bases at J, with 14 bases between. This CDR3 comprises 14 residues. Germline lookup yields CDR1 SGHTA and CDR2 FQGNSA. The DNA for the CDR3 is TGTGCCAGCAGCCCCCGACTAGGCGGCGGGGAGCTGTTTTTT. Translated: CASSPRLGGGELFF.

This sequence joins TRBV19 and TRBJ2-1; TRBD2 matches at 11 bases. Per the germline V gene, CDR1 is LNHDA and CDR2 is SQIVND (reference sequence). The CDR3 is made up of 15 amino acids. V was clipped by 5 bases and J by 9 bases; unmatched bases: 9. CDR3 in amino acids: CASSALAGAPLEQFF. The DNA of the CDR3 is TGTGCCAGTAGTGCACTAGCGGGGGCCCCTCTTGAGCAGTTCTTC.

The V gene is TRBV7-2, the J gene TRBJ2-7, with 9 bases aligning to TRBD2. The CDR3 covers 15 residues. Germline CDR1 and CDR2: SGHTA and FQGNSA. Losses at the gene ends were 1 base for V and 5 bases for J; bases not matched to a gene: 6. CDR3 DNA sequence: TGTGCCAGCAGCTTAGAGCTAGCGGGAAGCAACGAGCAGTACTTC. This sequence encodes CASSLELAGSNEQYF.

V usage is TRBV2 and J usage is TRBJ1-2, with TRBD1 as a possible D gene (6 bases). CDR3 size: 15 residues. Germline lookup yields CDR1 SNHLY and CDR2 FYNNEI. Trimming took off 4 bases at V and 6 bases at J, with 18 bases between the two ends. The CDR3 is CASSGGTSNLDGYTF. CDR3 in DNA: TGTGCCAGCAGTGGAGGGACATCCAACTTAGATGGCTACACCTTC.

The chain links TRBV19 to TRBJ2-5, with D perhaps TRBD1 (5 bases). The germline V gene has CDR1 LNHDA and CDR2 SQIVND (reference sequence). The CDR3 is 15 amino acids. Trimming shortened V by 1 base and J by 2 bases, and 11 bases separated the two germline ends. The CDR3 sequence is CASSIGKGYQETQYF. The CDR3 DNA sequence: TGTGCCAGTAGTATAGGCAAGGGGTATCAAGAGACCCAGTACTTC.

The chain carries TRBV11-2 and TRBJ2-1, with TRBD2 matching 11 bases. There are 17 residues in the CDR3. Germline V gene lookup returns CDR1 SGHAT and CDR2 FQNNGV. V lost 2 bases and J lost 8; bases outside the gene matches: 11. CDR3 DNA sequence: TGTGCCAGCAGCTTAAAACTAGCGGGAGCCCCCGGCGATGAGCAGTTCTTC. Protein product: CASSLKLAGAPGDEQFF.

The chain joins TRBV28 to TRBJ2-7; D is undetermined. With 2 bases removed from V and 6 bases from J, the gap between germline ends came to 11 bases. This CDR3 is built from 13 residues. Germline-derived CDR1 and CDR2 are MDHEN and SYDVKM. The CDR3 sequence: CASSLPIPPEQYF. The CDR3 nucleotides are TGTGCCAGCAGTTTACCCATTCCCCCCGAGCAGTACTTC. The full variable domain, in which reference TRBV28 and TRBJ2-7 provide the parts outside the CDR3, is DVKVTQSSRYLVKRTGEKVFLECVQDMDHENMFWYRQDPGLGLRLIYFSYDVKMKEKGDIPEGYSVSREKKERFSLILESASTNQTSMYLCASSLPIPPEQYFGPGTRLTVT.

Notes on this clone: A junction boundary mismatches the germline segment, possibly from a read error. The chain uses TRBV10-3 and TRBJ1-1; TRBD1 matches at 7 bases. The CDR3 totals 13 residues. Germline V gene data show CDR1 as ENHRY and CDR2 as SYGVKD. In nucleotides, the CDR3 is TGTGCCATCAGCAAGACAGGGAACCCTGAAGCTTTCTTT. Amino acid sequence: CAISKTGNPEAFF.

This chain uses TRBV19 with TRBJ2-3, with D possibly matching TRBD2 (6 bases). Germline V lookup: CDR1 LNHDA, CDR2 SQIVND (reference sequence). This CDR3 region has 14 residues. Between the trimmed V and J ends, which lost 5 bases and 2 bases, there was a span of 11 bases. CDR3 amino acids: CASSVGGYTDTQYF. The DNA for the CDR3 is TGTGCCAGTAGTGTCGGGGGATACACAGATACGCAGTATTTT.

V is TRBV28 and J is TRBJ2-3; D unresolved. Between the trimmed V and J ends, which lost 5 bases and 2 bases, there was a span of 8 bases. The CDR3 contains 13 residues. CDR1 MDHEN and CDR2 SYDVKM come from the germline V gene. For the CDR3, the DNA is TGTGCCAGCAGTCCCACGGTCACAGATACGCAGTATTTT. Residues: CASSPTVTDTQYF.

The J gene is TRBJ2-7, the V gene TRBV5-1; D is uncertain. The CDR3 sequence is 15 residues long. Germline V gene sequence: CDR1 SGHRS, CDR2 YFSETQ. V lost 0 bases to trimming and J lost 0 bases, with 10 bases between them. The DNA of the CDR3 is TGCGCCAGCAGCTTGGACCCAGCGAGCTCCTACGAGCAGTACTTC. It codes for CASSLDPASSYEQYF.

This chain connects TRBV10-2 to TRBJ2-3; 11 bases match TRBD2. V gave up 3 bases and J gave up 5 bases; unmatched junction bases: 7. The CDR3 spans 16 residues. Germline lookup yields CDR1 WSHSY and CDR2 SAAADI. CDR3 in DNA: TGCGCCAGCAGTGACCCGATAGCGGGAGGGATAGATACGCAGTATTTT. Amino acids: CASSDPIAGGIDTQYF.

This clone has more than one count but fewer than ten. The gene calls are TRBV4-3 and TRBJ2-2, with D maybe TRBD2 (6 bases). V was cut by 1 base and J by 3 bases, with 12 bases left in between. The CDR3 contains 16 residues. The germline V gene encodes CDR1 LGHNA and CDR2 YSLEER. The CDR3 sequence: CASSQVSGPDTGELFF. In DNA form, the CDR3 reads TGCGCCAGCAGCCAAGTCAGCGGGCCGGACACCGGGGAGCTGTTTTTT.

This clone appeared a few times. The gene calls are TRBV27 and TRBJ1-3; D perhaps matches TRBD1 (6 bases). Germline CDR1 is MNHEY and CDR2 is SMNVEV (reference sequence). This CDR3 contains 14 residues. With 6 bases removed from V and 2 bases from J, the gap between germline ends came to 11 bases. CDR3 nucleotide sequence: TGTGCCAGCAGGCCAGGGGTGGCTGGAAACACCATATATTTT. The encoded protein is CASRPGVAGNTIYF.

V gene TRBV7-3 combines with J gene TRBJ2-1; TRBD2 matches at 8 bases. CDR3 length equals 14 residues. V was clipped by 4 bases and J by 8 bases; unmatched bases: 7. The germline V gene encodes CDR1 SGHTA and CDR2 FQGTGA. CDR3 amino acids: CASSSNSGIDEQFF. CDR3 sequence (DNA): TGTGCCAGCAGCTCCAATAGCGGGATCGATGAGCAGTTCTTC.

CDR3 bases: TGTGCCAGCAGTCCGGGACTCCTTTGGCAGTTCTTC. Translated: CASSPGLLWQFF. The rearrangement links TRBV28 to TRBJ2-1; TRBD2 is a possible D gene (6 bases). From germline, CDR1 is MDHEN and CDR2 SYDVKM. V was clipped by 5 bases and J by 12 bases, with 14 bases between them. This CDR3 comprises 12 residues.

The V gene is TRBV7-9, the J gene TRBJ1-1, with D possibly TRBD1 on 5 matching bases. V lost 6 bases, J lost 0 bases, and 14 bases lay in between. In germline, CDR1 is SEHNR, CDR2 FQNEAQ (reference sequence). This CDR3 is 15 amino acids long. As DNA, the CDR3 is TGTGCCAGCAGACCTTCCGGGGGAATGAACACTGAAGCTTTCTTT. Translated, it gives CASRPSGGMNTEAFF. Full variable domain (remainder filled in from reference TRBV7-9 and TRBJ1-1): DTGVSQNPRHKITKRGQNVTFRCDPISEHNRLYWYRQTLGQGPEFLTYFQNEAQLEKSRLLSDRFSAERPKGSFSTLEIQRTEQGDSAMYLCASRPSGGMNTEAFFGQGTRLTVV.